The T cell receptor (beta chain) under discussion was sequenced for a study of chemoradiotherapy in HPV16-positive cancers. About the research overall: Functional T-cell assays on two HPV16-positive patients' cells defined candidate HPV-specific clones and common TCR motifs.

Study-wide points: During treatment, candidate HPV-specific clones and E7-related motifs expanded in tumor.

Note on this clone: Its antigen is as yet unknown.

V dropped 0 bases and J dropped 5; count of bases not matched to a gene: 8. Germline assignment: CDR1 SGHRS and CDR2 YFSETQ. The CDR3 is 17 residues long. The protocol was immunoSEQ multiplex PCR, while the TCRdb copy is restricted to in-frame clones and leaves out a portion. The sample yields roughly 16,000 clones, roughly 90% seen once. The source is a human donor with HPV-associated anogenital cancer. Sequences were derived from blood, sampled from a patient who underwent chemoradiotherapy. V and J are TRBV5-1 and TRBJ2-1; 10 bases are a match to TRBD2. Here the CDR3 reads CASSLASWLAGDNEQFF. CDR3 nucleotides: TGCGCCAGCAGCTTGGCCTCGTGGCTAGCGGGGGACAATGAGCAGTTCTTC.